What follows are 30 T cell receptor beta chains derived from one specimen sequenced in a study of shared clonotypes between healthy human individuals. Some clones are missing from TCRdb's copy, which holds only in-frame ones; the method was immunoSEQ multiplex PCR. There are about half a million clones in the sample; almost 80% occur only once, and more than 10% lies in the top ten. Sequenced sample: PBMCs. The source is a woman in her forties in good health. Some clones in this sample may be carry-over from other donors' samples.

This clone was recorded a few times. CDR3 coding DNA: TGCGCCAGCAGCTTGGAACCTAACCAAGAGACCCAGTACTTC. Its protein product is CASSLEPNQETQYF. The chain carries TRBV5-1 and TRBJ2-5; D gene unclear. Trimming took off 0 bases at V and 0 bases at J, with 6 bases between the two ends. The CDR3 loop spans 14 amino acids. CDR1 and CDR2 from the germline V gene are SGHRS and YFSETQ.

The V and J genes are TRBV7-2 and TRBJ1-5, with 7 nucleotides matching TRBD1. The germline gives CDR1 SGHTA, CDR2 FQGNSA. This CDR3 spans 13 amino acids. Trimming removed 5 bases from V and 8 bases from J; junction bases left unmatched: 6. The CDR3 region has the DNA TGTGCCAGCAGCCACAGGGGTCAGGAGCCCCAGCATTTT. Translated: CASSHRGQEPQHF.

The genes are TRBV5-1 and TRBJ1-2, with 7 bases matching TRBD1. CDR1 SGHRS and CDR2 YFSETQ come from the germline V gene. The CDR3 contains 14 residues. With V trimmed by 7 bases and J by 4 bases, 10 bases remained unmatched. CDR3 sequence: CASGTGDQIYGYTF. As DNA, the CDR3 is TGCGCCAGCGGAACAGGGGATCAGATCTATGGCTACACCTTC. The full variable domain, completed using reference TRBV5-1 and TRBJ1-2, is KAGVTQTPRYLIKTRGQQVTLSCSPISGHRSVSWYQQTPGQGLQFLFEYFSETQRNKGNFPGRFSGRQFSNSRSEMNVSTLELGDSALYLCASGTGDQIYGYTFGSGTRLTVV.

The CDR3 spells CSVEEGGDTIYF. DNA for the CDR3: TGCAGCGTTGAAGAGGGCGGGGACACCATATATTTT. V is TRBV29-1 and J is TRBJ1-3; D gene ambiguous. The length of the CDR3 is 12 residues. The V gene's germline CDR1 is SQVTM and CDR2 ANQGSEA. The V end lost 0 bases, the J end lost 8 bases, and 8 bases lay between the germline ends.

This clone turned up a few times. This chain uses TRBV11-2 with TRBJ2-7; 7 bases match TRBD2. Germline lookup yields CDR1 SGHAT and CDR2 FQNNGV. Trimming cost V 7 bases and J 2 bases; bases outside gene matches: 11. The CDR3 runs 15 residues. The CDR3 DNA is TGTGCCAGCACTACGATGGGAGGGCCCACCTACGAGCAGTACTTC. Translating gives CASTTMGGPTYEQYF.

The rearrangement uses TRBV6-4 and TRBJ2-1; 10 nucleotides line up with TRBD2. Trimming cost V 3 bases and J 5 bases; bases outside gene matches: 7. The CDR3 covers 16 residues. Germline V gene sequence: CDR1 MRHNA, CDR2 SNTAGT. CDR3 DNA sequence: TGTGCCAGCAGTGAGACTAGCGGGTCCGGGGACAATGAGCAGTTCTTC. This gives the protein CASSETSGSGDNEQFF.

This chain joins TRBV28 and TRBJ1-4; no reliable D call. The CDR3 runs 15 residues. V was cut by 5 bases and J by 5 bases, with 15 bases left in between. The V gene's germline CDR1 is MDHEN and CDR2 SYDVKM. CDR3: CASSPRGSLNEKLFF. Here the CDR3 DNA reads TGTGCCAGCAGTCCACGTGGAAGCCTGAATGAAAAACTGTTTTTT.

This CDR3 reads CASSLKGTGDEKLFF. The CDR3 DNA sequence: TGCGCCAGCAGCTTGAAGGGGACAGGGGATGAAAAACTGTTTTTT. The chain couples TRBV5-1 to TRBJ1-4; 10 bases line up with TRBD1. Germline trimming cut 1 base from V and 6 bases from J; bases unmatched to any gene: 3. CDR3 length equals 15 residues. The germline V gene encodes CDR1 SGHRS and CDR2 YFSETQ.

This clone was observed a single time. The chain carries TRBV11-2 and TRBJ2-3; possibly TRBD1 or TRBD2 for D (5 bases each). V lost 0 bases, J lost 4 bases, and 8 bases lay in between. Germline V CDR1 and CDR2: SGHAT, FQNNGV. This CDR3 is built from 14 residues. This chain's CDR3 is CASSLDLGADTQYF. In nucleotides, the CDR3 is TGTGCCAGCAGCTTAGATCTGGGGGCAGATACGCAGTATTTT.

CDR3 amino acids: CASSSLQDRQPQHF. CDR3 in DNA: TGTGCCAGCAGCTCACTTCAGGACAGGCAGCCCCAGCATTTT. The chain links TRBV7-9 to TRBJ1-5; 7 bases agree with TRBD1. This CDR3 is 14 amino acids long. The V segment lost 4 bases and the J segment 7 bases; nucleotides outside the gene matches: 7. Per the germline V gene, CDR1 is SEHNR and CDR2 is FQNEAQ (reference sequence).

CDR3 bases: TGTGCCAGTAGCCGTTTGGCAGGGGAGGCGGAACTGTTTTTT. Residues: CASSRLAGEAELFF. V and J are TRBV19 and TRBJ1-4, with a tentative D call TRBD1 (6 bases). CDR3 length: 14 residues. Germline CDR1 reads LNHDA; CDR2 reads SQIVND (reference sequence). The V end lost 6 bases, the J end lost 12 bases, and 20 bases lay between the germline ends.

CDR3 DNA sequence: TGTGCCAGCAGCGTAGGAGGGTCCCACCGAGAGACCCAGTACTTC. Translation gives CASSVGGSHRETQYF. The chain uses TRBV9 and TRBJ2-5, with D maybe TRBD2 (5 bases). This CDR3 comprises 15 residues. Germline V gene data show CDR1 as SGDLS and CDR2 as YYNGEE. Trimming left V 0 bases short and J 4 bases short, with 13 bases between. Based on the CDR3 plus reference TRBV9 and TRBJ2-5, the full variable domain is DSGVTQTPKHLITATGQRVTLRCSPRSGDLSVYWYQQSLDQGLQFLIQYYNGEERAKGNILERFSAQQFPDLHSELNLSSLELGDSALYFCASSVGGSHRETQYFGPGTRLLVL.

The chain combines TRBV4-1 with TRBJ2-5, with D perhaps TRBD1 or TRBD2 (6 bases each). TRBJ2-7 explains the end of the DNA better; the J call may be wrong. The germline CDR1 and CDR2 sequences are MGHRA and YSYEKL. CDR3 length: 17 residues. Here the CDR3 reads CASSQSGGGGGIYEQYF. CDR3 nucleotides: TGCGCCAGCAGCCAATCCGGGGGCGGCGGAGGAATCTACGAGCAGTACTTC.

The rearrangement uses TRBV19 and TRBJ2-1; D not certain. Germline V gene sequence: CDR1 LNHDA, CDR2 SQIVND (reference sequence). The CDR3 contains 14 residues. V lost 6 bases to trimming and J lost 1 base, with 10 bases between them. The CDR3 here is CASSERISYNEQFF. DNA of the CDR3: TGTGCCAGTAGCGAAAGGATATCCTACAATGAGCAGTTCTTC.

This sequence joins TRBV7-2 and TRBJ2-1; 7 positions match TRBD2. Trimming cost V 0 bases and J 6 bases; bases outside gene matches: 5. The CDR3 has 15 amino acids. CDR1 and CDR2 from the germline V gene are SGHTA and FQGNSA. In DNA form, the CDR3 reads TGTGCCAGCAGCTTAGCGACTAGCCCGGGCAATGAGCAGTTCTTC. This encodes CASSLATSPGNEQFF.

This clone has only one observation. The gene calls are TRBV15 and TRBJ2-1; D gene ambiguous. Trimming left V 0 bases short and J 1 base short, with 4 bases between. The CDR3 extends over 14 amino acids. The germline CDR1 and CDR2 sequences are LNHNV and YYDKDF (reference sequence). The CDR3: CATSRDRSYNEQFF. CDR3 DNA sequence: TGTGCCACCAGCAGAGACAGGTCCTACAATGAGCAGTTCTTC.

This chain links TRBV7-7 with TRBJ1-1, with 8 bases that match TRBD1. The CDR3 consists of 16 residues. Germline V CDR1 and CDR2: SSHAT, FNYEAQ (reference sequence). The V gene end was trimmed by 5 bases and the J gene end by 8 bases; junction bases not matched to a gene: 16. CDR3 sequence (DNA): TGTGCCAGCAGCCCATACAGGGGGACCCCGGCTTGGGAAGCTTTCTTT. Protein product: CASSPYRGTPAWEAFF.

At least ten counts were recorded for this clone. The chain links TRBV6-4 to TRBJ2-1, with D possibly TRBD2 on 6 matching bases. V lost 3 bases and J 0 bases, leaving 12 bases between the germline ends. From germline, CDR1 is MRHNA and CDR2 SNTAGT. The length of the CDR3 is 16 residues. CDR3 nucleotides: TGTGCCAGCAGTGATGCGGACGGGAGCTCCTACAATGAGCAGTTCTTC. The encoded protein is CASSDADGSSYNEQFF.

The rearrangement links TRBV28 to TRBJ2-3; D call uncertain. This CDR3 contains 14 residues. The V end was cut by 7 bases, the J end by 2 bases, with 13 bases between. The V gene's germline CDR1 is MDHEN and CDR2 SYDVKM. The CDR3 bases are TGTGCCAGCAAATTCCCCCACTCCACAGATACGCAGTATTTT. This encodes CASKFPHSTDTQYF.

This chain uses TRBV19 with TRBJ2-4; no clear D. The germline gives CDR1 LNHDA, CDR2 SQIVND (reference sequence). The V gene lost 3 bases and the J gene lost 7 bases, with 7 bases spanning the gap. The CDR3 runs 12 residues. The CDR3 protein is CASSIDLNIQYF. The DNA for the CDR3 is TGTGCCAGTAGTATCGATTTGAACATTCAGTACTTC.

The V call is TRBV10-3, the J call TRBJ2-5, with D uncertain. V was pared by 4 bases and J by 1 base, with 7 bases between. From germline, CDR1 is ENHRY and CDR2 SYGVKD. This CDR3 spans 13 amino acids. The CDR3 here is CAISGAAQETQYF. DNA of the CDR3: TGTGCCATCAGTGGGGCAGCCCAAGAGACCCAGTACTTC.

Concerning this clone itself: A read error may produce the germline difference seen at one junction end. The CDR3 DNA reads as TGTGCTAGCAGCTTAACAGCGGGGGTGGATGAGCAGTTCTTC. Translated: CASSLTAGVDEQFF. The chain employs TRBV7-7 and TRBJ2-1; 8 bases agree with TRBD2. Germline V gives CDR1 SSHAT, CDR2 FNYEAQ (reference sequence). The CDR3 is 14 amino acids.

In its sample, this clone was seen a few times. The rearrangement links TRBV11-2 to TRBJ2-1, with D possibly TRBD2 on 5 matching bases. The CDR3 extends over 15 amino acids. Germline loops: CDR1 SGHAT, CDR2 FQNNGV. Trimming took off 5 bases at V and 2 bases at J, with 13 bases between the two ends. CDR3 protein: CASSVTLVTYNEQFF. DNA of the CDR3: TGTGCCAGCAGCGTCACACTAGTAACCTACAATGAGCAGTTCTTC.

The genes are TRBV11-2 and TRBJ1-2; TRBD1 is a possible D gene (5 bases). The CDR3 loop spans 14 amino acids. V was shortened by 5 bases and J by 8 bases, with 18 bases between the two germline ends. Per the germline V gene, CDR1 is SGHAT and CDR2 is FQNNGV. The CDR3 loop reads CASSDAGKREGYTF. CDR3 bases: TGTGCCAGCAGCGACGCAGGGAAAAGAGAGGGCTACACCTTC.

About this clone: This sample also contains other DNA sequences that code for the same CDR3. The CDR3 region is CASSLRPGAGEGDEQFF. DNA of the CDR3: TGTGCCAGCAGCTTGAGACCGGGGGCAGGGGAGGGCGATGAGCAGTTCTTC. The V gene is TRBV11-2, the J gene TRBJ2-1; D possibly corresponds to TRBD2 (7 bases). V lost 3 bases and J lost 8, with 23 bases in between. The CDR3 has 17 residues. CDR1 is SGHAT and CDR2 is FQNNGV in the germline V gene.

The chain joins TRBV15 to TRBJ2-1; 8 bases match TRBD2. Trimming removed 0 bases from V and 9 bases from J; junction bases left unmatched: 10. The CDR3 is made up of 16 amino acids. Germline V gene data show CDR1 as LNHNV and CDR2 as YYDKDF (reference sequence). The CDR3 here is CATSRDRLAGGVEQFF. Written as DNA, the CDR3 is TGTGCCACCAGCAGAGATCGCCTAGCGGGCGGTGTTGAGCAGTTCTTC.

The rearrangement joins TRBV5-6 to TRBJ2-7, with D perhaps TRBD2 (5 bases). Germline CDR1 and CDR2: SGHDT and YYEEEE. V lost 1 base, J lost 0 bases, and 8 bases lay in between. The CDR3 length is 14 residues. This CDR3 is CASSLLGDSYEQYF. Written as DNA, the CDR3 is TGTGCCAGCAGCTTGTTGGGAGACTCCTACGAGCAGTACTTC.

CDR3 nucleotides: TGTGCCAGCAGTGTGGACGGCACCTACGAGCAGTACTTC. This sequence encodes CASSVDGTYEQYF. The chain combines TRBV6-1 with TRBJ2-7, with D unresolved. Germline values: CDR1 MNHNS, CDR2 SASEGT. The CDR3 has 13 residues. The V and J ends lost 4 bases and 2 bases respectively, with 9 bases between them.

The V call is TRBV9, the J call TRBJ2-1; 8 bases are shared with TRBD2. The CDR3 has 16 residues. Trimming removed 0 bases from V and 2 bases from J; junction bases left unmatched: 4. Germline V gene data show CDR1 as SGDLS and CDR2 as YYNGEE. Written as DNA, the CDR3 is TGTGCCAGCAGCGTAGCGGGAGGGCCTACCTACAATGAGCAGTTCTTC. Translation: CASSVAGGPTYNEQFF.

The chain recombines TRBV4-2 with TRBJ2-1; the match to TRBD2 covers 9 bases. This CDR3 has 15 amino acids. Trimming at V came to 6 bases and at J to 6 bases, leaving 9 bases not matched to a gene. Germline-derived CDR1 and CDR2 are LGHNA and YNFKEQ. The CDR3 DNA reads as TGTGCCAGCAGACTCGCGGGACTAGCCTCCAATGAGCAGTTCTTC. Protein product: CASRLAGLASNEQFF.